The following is a TCR beta chain sequence with its context. The CDR3 spans 14 residues. J lost 4 bases, V lost 4 bases, and 5 bases had no gene match. Looked up from germline, CDR1 is SGHTA and CDR2 is FQGNSA. The sample belongs to a study of blood T cell repertoires in COVID-19. For the study at large: The United States, Italy and Spain were the sources of the acute and convalescent COVID-19 samples. Nucleic acid was either cDNA or gDNA, and it came from T cells, B-cell-depleted T cells, or PBMCs.

Per the original data handling: For nucleated cells, counts were estimated from reference gene primer amplification. Produced via immunoSEQ multiplex PCR; TCRdb's table is partial and in-frame only. V, J and clone size are taken as reported in that table, and D and trimming were inferred from the DNA itself. This sample carries around 200,000 clones, about 86% of them seen once, and the ten largest clones take under 3%. The rearrangement uses TRBV7-2 and TRBJ2-3; TRBD2 agrees at 7 bases. The receptor comes from a man between 50 and 59 years old with active or convalescent COVID-19. The source material was peripheral blood. CDR3: CASSWASGPDTQYF. CDR3 nucleotides: TGTGCCAGCAGCTGGGCTAGCGGACCAGATACGCAGTATTTT.